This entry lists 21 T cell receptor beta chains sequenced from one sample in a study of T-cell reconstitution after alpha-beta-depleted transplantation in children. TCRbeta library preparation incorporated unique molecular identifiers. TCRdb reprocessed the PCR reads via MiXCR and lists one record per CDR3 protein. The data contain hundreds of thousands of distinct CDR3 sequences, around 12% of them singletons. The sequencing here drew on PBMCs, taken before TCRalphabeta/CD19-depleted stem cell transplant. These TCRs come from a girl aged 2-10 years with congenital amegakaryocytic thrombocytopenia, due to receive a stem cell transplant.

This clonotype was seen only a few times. The DNA for the CDR3 is TGCGCCAGCAGCCAACTAGCGGGAGGCTTGGTCGTCAATGAGCAGTTCTTC. Protein sequence: CASSQLAGGLVVNEQFF. The chain recombines TRBV4-1 with TRBJ2-1; 11 nucleotides match TRBD2. The CDR3 length is 17 residues. The germline gives CDR1 MGHRA, CDR2 YSYEKL. V gave up 2 bases and J gave up 6 bases; unmatched junction bases: 9.

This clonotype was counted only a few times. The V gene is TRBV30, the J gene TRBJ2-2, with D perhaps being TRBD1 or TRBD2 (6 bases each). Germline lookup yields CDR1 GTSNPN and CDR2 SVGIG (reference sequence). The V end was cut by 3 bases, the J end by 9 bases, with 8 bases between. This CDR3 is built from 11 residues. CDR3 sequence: CAWRGGRELFF. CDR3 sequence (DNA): TGTGCCTGGAGAGGGGGGAGGGAGCTGTTTTTT.

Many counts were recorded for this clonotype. DNA of the CDR3: TGTGCCAGCAGTCATGATGTGTATCAGCCCCAGCATTTT. Amino acids: CASSHDVYQPQHF. The genes are TRBV12-3 or TRBV12-4 and TRBJ1-5; no reliable D call. The length of the CDR3 is 13 residues. V gave up 5 bases and J gave up 5 bases, with 10 bases separating them.

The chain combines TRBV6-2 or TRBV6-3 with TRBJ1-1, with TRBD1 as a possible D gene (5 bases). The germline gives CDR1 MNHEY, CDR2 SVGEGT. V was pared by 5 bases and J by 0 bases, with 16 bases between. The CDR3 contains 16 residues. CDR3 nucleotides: TGTGCCAGCAGTAGACGGACACAAAAAATGAACACTGAAGCTTTCTTT. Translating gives CASSRRTQKMNTEAFF.

The CDR3 spells CASSPDSGGSYNEQFF. The CDR3 DNA reads as TGTGCCAGCAGCCCTGACTCCGGGGGGTCCTACAATGAGCAGTTCTTC. The chain uses TRBV5-4 and TRBJ2-1, with 7 positions matching TRBD2. The CDR3 runs 16 residues. After removal of 4 bases from V and 1 base from J, the junction contained 8 bases not matched to a gene. Germline assignment: CDR1 SGHNT and CDR2 YYREEE (reference sequence).

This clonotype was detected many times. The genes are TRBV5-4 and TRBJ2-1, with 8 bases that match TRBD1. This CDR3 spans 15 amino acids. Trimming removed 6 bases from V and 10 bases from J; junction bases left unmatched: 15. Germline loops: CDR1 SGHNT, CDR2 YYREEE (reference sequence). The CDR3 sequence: CASNRGASLHVEQFF. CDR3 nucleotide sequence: TGTGCCAGCAACAGGGGGGCTAGCCTGCACGTAGAGCAGTTCTTC.

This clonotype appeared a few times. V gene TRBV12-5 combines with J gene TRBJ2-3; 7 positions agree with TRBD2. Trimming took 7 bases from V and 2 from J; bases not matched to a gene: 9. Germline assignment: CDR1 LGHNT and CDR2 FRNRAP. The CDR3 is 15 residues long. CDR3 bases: TGTGCTAGTGCCCTTGGGGGGGATTACACAGATACGCAGTATTTT. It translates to CASALGGDYTDTQYF.

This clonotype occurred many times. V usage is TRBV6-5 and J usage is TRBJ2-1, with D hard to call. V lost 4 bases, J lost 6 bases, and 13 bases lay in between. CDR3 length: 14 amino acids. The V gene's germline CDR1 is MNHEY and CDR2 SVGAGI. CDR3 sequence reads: CASSSLVGRNEQFF. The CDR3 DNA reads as TGTGCCAGCAGTTCCCTAGTTGGGCGCAATGAGCAGTTCTTC.

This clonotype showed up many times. The CDR3 sequence is CSAYSGRSAGELFF. CDR3 sequence (DNA): TGCAGTGCTTATAGCGGGAGGAGTGCCGGGGAGCTGTTTTTT. The rearrangement uses TRBV20-1 and TRBJ2-2; the match to TRBD2 covers 10 bases. From germline, CDR1 is DFQATT and CDR2 SNEGSKA (reference sequence). This CDR3 is built from 14 residues. Trimming took 5 bases from V and 6 from J; bases not matched to a gene: 6.

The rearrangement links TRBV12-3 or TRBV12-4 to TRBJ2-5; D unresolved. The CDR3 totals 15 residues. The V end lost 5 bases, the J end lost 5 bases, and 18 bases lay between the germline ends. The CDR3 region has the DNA TGTGCCAGCAGTCCTCGTTGGGGTAGTCTTGAGACCCAGTACTTC. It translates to CASSPRWGSLETQYF.

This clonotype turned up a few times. The CDR3: CSVEAQGLSYEQYF. In DNA form, the CDR3 reads TGCAGCGTTGAGGCCCAGGGCTTGTCCTACGAGCAGTACTTC. V and J are TRBV29-1 and TRBJ2-7; D possibly corresponds to TRBD1 (5 bases). Trimming removed 3 bases at V and 1 base at J, with 13 bases between. The CDR3 totals 14 residues. In germline, CDR1 is SQVTM, CDR2 ANQGSEA.

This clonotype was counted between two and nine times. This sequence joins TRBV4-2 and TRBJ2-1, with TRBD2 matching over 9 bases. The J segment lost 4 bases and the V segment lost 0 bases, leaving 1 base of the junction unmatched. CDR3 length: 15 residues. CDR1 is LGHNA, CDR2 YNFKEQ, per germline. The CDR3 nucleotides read TGTGCCAGCAGCCAAGACGCGGGAGGGTACAATGAGCAGTTCTTC. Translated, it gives CASSQDAGGYNEQFF.

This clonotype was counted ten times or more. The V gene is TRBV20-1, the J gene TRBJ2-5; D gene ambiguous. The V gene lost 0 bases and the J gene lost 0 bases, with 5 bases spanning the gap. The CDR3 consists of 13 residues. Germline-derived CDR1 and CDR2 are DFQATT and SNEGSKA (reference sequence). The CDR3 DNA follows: TGCAGTGCTAGAGAGGGCTACCAAGAGACCCAGTACTTC. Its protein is CSAREGYQETQYF.

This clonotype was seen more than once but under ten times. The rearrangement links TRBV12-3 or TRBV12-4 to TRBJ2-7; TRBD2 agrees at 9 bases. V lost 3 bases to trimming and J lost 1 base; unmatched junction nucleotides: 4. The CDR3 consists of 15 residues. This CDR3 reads CASSFRGRVSYEQYF. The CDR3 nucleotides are TGTGCCAGCAGTTTCCGCGGGAGGGTATCCTACGAGCAGTACTTC.

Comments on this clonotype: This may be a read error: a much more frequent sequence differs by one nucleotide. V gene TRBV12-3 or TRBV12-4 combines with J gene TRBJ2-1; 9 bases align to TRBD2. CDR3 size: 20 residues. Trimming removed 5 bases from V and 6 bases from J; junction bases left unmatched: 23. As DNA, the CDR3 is TGTGCCAGCAGTCTTAGGAACAGGAACCTCCGAGCGGGAGGCACCAATGAGCAGTTCTTC. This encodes CASSLRNRNLRAGGTNEQFF.

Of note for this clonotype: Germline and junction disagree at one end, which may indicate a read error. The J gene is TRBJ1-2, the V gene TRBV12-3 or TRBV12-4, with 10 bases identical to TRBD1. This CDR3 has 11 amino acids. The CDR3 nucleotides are TGTGCCAGCAGTTTCGACAGGGGGCTATCCTTC. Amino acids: CASSFDRGLSF.

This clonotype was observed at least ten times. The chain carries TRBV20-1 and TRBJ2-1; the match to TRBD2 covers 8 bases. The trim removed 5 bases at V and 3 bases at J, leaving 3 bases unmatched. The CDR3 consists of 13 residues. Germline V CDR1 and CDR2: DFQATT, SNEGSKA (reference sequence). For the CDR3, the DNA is TGCAGTGCTGCAAGCGGGAGCTACAATGAGCAGTTCTTC. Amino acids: CSAASGSYNEQFF.

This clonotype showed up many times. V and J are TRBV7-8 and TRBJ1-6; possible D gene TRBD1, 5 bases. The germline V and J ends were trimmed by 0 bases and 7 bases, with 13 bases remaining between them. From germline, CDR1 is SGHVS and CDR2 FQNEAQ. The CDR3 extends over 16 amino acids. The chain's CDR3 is CASSLAGRPLNSPLHF. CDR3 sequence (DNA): TGTGCCAGCAGCTTAGCGGGACGGCCGCTAAATTCACCCCTCCACTTT.

CDR3 amino acids: CASSLSRDRLERELFF. In DNA, the CDR3 is TGTGCCAGCAGTTTGTCCCGGGACAGGCTCGAGCGGGAGCTGTTTTTT. J is TRBJ2-2 and V is TRBV28; 8 nucleotides line up with TRBD1. The CDR3 has 16 amino acids. V lost 3 bases to trimming and J lost 9 bases; unmatched junction nucleotides: 12. Germline CDR1 reads MDHEN; CDR2 reads SYDVKM.

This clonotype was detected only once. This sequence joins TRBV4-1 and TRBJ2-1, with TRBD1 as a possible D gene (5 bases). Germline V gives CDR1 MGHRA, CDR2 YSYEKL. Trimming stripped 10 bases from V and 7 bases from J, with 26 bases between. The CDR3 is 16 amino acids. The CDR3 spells CAMSSSPSRVENEQFF. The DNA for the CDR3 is TGCGCCATGAGCTCAAGCCCCTCCAGGGTAGAAAATGAGCAGTTCTTC.

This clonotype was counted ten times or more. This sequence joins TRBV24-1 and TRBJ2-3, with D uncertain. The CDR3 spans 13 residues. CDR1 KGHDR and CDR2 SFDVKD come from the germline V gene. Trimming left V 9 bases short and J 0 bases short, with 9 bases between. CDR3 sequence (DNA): TGTGCCACCGCCGGTTCTAGCACAGATACGCAGTATTTT. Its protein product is CATAGSSTDTQYF.